Detailed here is one TCR beta chain. This sample is drawn from a study of cytomegalovirus exposure and HLA in healthy donors. J gave up 1 base and V 4 bases, and 6 bases lay outside the gene matches. The CDR3 is 16 amino acids. Germline loops: CDR1 LNHNV, CDR2 YYDKDF (reference sequence). PCR used 60 Vbeta primers and 13 Jbeta primers. The protocol was immunoSEQ multiplex PCR, while the TCRdb copy is restricted to in-frame clones and leaves out a portion. The table lists 100,000 to 150,000 clones, around 77% of them singletons. The specimen was PBMCs. This rearrangement joins TRBV15 to TRBJ1-3; 8 nucleotides line up with TRBD1. This sequence originates from a man in his late teens or twenties in good health and CMV-seropositive. The CDR3 spells CATSIWDRLSGNTIYF. In DNA, the CDR3 is TGTGCCACCAGCATCTGGGACAGGCTATCTGGAAACACCATATATTTT.